Listed below are T cell receptor beta chains from one sample, sequenced in a study of CD8 T cells in Susac syndrome. MiXCR, run by TCRdb on the immunoSEQ multiplex PCR reads, gives a single entry per CDR3 protein. Here the sample spans 250,000 to 300,000 distinct CDR3 sequences, approximately 84% being singletons. Sequencing used CD8+ T cells from PBMCs. The receptor set was obtained from a human donor with multiple sclerosis. Each CDR3 is given with its conserved first and last residue. Each record gives: V gene, CDR3 protein.

V gene: TRBV5-1; CDR3 protein: CASSARDRGNQETQYF
V gene: TRBV19; CDR3 protein: CASSIDPREEAYNEQFF
V gene: TRBV27; CDR3 protein: CASSSWNNEQFF
V gene: TRBV2; CDR3 protein: CASRGLAGGVWNEQFF
V gene: TRBV12-3/TRBV12-4; CDR3 protein: CASSLVRGESQDTQYF
V gene: TRBV20-1; CDR3 protein: CSARVPTAPSGNTIYF
V gene: TRBV7-9; CDR3 protein: CASSLVPGMNTEAFF
V gene: TRBV7-9; CDR3 protein: CASRPARSYEQYF
V gene: TRBV27; CDR3 protein: CASSPPELARNEQFF
V gene: TRBV9; CDR3 protein: CASSVVSSADTQYF
V gene: TRBV4-1; CDR3 protein: CASSHGQQRYYNEQFF
V gene: TRBV20-1; CDR3 protein: CSARGPSGPYEQYF
V gene: TRBV5-1; CDR3 protein: CASRPDREDGYTF
V gene: TRBV19; CDR3 protein: CASRFGSNEQFF
V gene: TRBV27; CDR3 protein: CASSPPGQRTNTEAFF
V gene: TRBV11-2; CDR3 protein: CASSLVGVENYEQYF
V gene: TRBV7-2; CDR3 protein: CASSLARGRPYEQYF
V gene: TRBV5-5; CDR3 protein: CASSLQSWDIQYF
V gene: TRBV27; CDR3 protein: CASTIHANGPYEQYF
V gene: TRBV13; CDR3 protein: CASSLTGETQYF
V gene: TRBV27; CDR3 protein: CASRSAGGIWDSPLHF
V gene: TRBV4-1; CDR3 protein: CASSQRKGAAEKLFF
V gene: TRBV7-3; CDR3 protein: CASSLAGGDGELFF
V gene: TRBV5-8; CDR3 protein: CASSFGQGHQETQYF
V gene: TRBV4-3; CDR3 protein: CASSSRQGEGYEQYF
V gene: TRBV27; CDR3 protein: CASSPSDRGDDNEQFF
V gene: TRBV10-3; CDR3 protein: CAIRGSPNSYNEQFF
V gene: TRBV19; CDR3 protein: CASSIGLFDEQFF
V gene: TRBV7-7; CDR3 protein: CASSEDSDNEQFF